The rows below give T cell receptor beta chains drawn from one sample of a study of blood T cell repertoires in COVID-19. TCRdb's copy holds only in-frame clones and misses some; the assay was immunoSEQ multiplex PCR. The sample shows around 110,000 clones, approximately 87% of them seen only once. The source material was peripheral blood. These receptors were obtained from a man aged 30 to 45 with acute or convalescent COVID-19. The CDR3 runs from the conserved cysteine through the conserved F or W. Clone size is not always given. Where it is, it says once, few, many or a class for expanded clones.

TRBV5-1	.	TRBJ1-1	CASSLTPLRNTEAFF
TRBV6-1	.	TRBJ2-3	CASSEIGGGVSTDTQYF
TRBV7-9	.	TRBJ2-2	CASSRQQAGELFF
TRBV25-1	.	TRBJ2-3	CASSKRDGGRSPTQYF
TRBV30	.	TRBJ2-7	CAWSVGGQLLEQYF
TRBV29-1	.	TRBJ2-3	CSVVGTGGEQYF
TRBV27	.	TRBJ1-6	CASSPRNSYNSPLHF
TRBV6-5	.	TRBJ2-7	CASSYPSSGASYEQYF
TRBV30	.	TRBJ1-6	CAWSSYQGENSPLHF
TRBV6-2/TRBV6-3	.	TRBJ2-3	CASSRDSHPQYF
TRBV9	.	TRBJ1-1	CASSVDRADTEAFF
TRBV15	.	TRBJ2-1	CATSPSRDRAYNEQFF
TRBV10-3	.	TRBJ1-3	CAIRGSMGRNTIYF
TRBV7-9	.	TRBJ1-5	CASSLDVGPQHF
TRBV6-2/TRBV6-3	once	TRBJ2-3	CASSPQGLARDTQYF
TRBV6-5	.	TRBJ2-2	CASIAGLDTGELFF
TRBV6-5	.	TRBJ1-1	CASSRARGRYTEAFF
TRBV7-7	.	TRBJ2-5	CASSAGTAGETQYF
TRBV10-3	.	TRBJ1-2	CAIGTEDGYTF
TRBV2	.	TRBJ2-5	CASSGGTGQETQYF
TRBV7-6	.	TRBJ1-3	CASSLVQGLGNTIYF
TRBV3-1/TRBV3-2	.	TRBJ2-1	CASSQERVAFSSYNEQFF
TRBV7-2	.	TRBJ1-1	CASTSGVGTEAFF
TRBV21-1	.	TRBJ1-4	CASNKSGEGEKLFF
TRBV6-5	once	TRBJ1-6	CASSSRYNSPLHF
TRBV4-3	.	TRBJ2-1	CASSQGDRRSSYNEQFF
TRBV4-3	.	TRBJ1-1	CASSHFGTANTEAFF
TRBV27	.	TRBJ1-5	CASSYDSSNQPQHF
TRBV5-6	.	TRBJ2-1	CASSLDLAGGYNEQFF
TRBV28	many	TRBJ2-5	CASRSGGTQETQYF
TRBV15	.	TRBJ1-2	CATSRGLVSLGYTF
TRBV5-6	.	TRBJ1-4	CASSFIDSNEKLFF